This TCR beta chain was observed in a study of Graves' ophthalmopathy and Graves' hyperthyroidism. Worth noting for this clonotype: Its antigen is unidentified.

Hyperthyroidism patients had new diagnoses, durations under 2 months, and ages of 18 to 65. Exclusion applied to patients with other autoimmune diseases, uncontrolled infections, pregnancy or lactation. Diagnosis relied on clinical symptoms, serum thyroxine, TRAb, thyroid ultrasound and orbital computed tomography. Germline V gene lookup returns CDR1 MNHNS and CDR2 SASEGT. Trimming took 3 bases from V and 8 from J, leaving 13 bases between them. The CDR3 has 13 amino acids. The study amplified TCR beta CDR3 regions using RNA transcripts. HTBI-primed RT-PCR formed the first round, and a multiplex PCR formed the second. TCRdb independently ran MiXCR on the multiplex PCR reads; one entry per CDR3 protein. Of around 1.1 million distinct CDR3 sequences listed, 35% to 45% are singletons. General observations from the study: Prediction of ophthalmopathy progression reached roughly 64% sensitivity and around 72% specificity.

The sequenced material came from peripheral blood or thyroid tissue (not recorded which). This TCR came from an adult man with Graves' hyperthyroidism. The chain links TRBV6-1 to TRBJ1-1; TRBD1 is a possible D gene (6 bases). This chain's CDR3 is CASSEWTAEEAFF. The CDR3 nucleotides read TGTGCCAGCAGTGAGTGGACAGCGGAAGAAGCTTTCTTT.